This T cell receptor (beta chain) was retrieved from a study of response to subunit inactivated influenza vaccine. General observations from the study: With each seasonal influenza vaccination, the authors suggested, few new T cells are recruited.

In its sample, this clonotype was seen a few times. Its specificity is not known. Germline-derived CDR1 and CDR2 are DFQATT and SNEGSKA (reference sequence). The CDR3 is 15 amino acids. Unmatched junction bases numbered 4, after V lost 3 bases and J lost 1 base. Each CDR3 protein is one row after TCRdb ran MiXCR on the RT-PCR reads. The data show more than 700,000 distinct CDR3 sequences, 21% seen once. The V call is TRBV20-1, the J call TRBJ2-5; TRBD2 agrees at 11 bases. The sample was PBMCs from blood, taken 5 days after vaccination. The TCR originated in a man between 45 and 60 years old who received an inactivated influenza vaccine. The CDR3 spells CSARGLAEIQETQYF. CDR3 DNA sequence: TGCAGTGCTAGGGGACTAGCGGAAATCCAAGAGACCCAGTACTTC.